The entry that follows covers one T cell receptor (beta chain) sequence. Seattle researchers signed up patients amid active infection and tracked them longitudinally. These data come from a study of blood T cell repertoires in COVID-19. Across the study: Samples taken during acute and convalescent COVID-19 were collected in the United States, Italy and Spain. Sources were T cells, B-cell-depleted T cells, or PBMCs; the material itself was cDNA or gDNA.

Methods used by the authors: Reference gene primer amplification gave estimated nucleated cell counts. Clones were read by immunoSEQ multiplex PCR, and TCRdb kept only the in-frame ones, dropping some. V and J calls and clone size are copied from that table; D and trimming were computed from the DNA. The sample holds about 300,000 clones; roughly 86% are singletons and the top ten take approximately 1.8%. CDR3 length: 18 residues. The J segment lost 1 base and the V segment lost 0 bases, leaving 12 bases of the junction unmatched. Germline V gives CDR1 SGHRS, CDR2 YFSETQ. The sequence was obtained from a woman aged 25 to 39 with COVID-19, enrolled during active disease. Source material: peripheral blood. The chain employs TRBV5-1 and TRBJ1-1; 7 bases align to TRBD1. CDR3 DNA: TGCGCCAGCAGCTTGGCCAGGGACAGCCGCGGGTGGAACACTGAAGCTTTCTTT. Translating gives CASSLARDSRGWNTEAFF.